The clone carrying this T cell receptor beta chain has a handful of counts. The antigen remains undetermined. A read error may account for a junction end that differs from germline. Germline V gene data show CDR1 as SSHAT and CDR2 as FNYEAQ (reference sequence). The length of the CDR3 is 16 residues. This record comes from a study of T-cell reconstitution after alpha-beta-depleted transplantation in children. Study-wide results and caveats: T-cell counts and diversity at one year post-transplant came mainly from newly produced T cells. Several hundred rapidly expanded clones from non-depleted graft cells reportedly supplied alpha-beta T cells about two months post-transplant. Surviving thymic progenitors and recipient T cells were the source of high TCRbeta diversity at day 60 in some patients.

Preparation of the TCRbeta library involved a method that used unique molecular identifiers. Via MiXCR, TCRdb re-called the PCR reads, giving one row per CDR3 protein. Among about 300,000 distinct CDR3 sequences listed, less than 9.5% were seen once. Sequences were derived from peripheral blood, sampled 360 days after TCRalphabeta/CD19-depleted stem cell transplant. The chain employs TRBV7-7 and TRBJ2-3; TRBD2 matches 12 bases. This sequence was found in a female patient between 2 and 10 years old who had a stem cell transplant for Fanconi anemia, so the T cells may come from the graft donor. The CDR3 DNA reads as TGTGCTAGCAGCCCCCGGACTAGCGGGGCCACAGATACGCAGTATTTT. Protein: CASSPRTSGATDTQYF.